At least ten counts were recorded for the clone carrying this T cell receptor (beta chain). TCRdb keeps only in-frame clones here, not all; method: immunoSEQ multiplex PCR. The table includes under 100,000 clones, over 80% detected once. With no exception, relapse followed autologous stem cell transplantation in all patients, and brentuximab vedotin exposure varied. The CDR3 is 14 amino acids. CDR1 is MDHEN and CDR2 is SYDVKM in the germline V gene. Deletions cut 8 bases from V and 6 bases from J, with 17 bases between. The source of the sample is a study of PD-1 blockade in classical Hodgkin lymphoma.

This receptor was identified in a human donor with classical Hodgkin lymphoma. The chain uses TRBV28 and TRBJ1-5, with D possibly being TRBD1 (5 bases). The sequencing used peripheral blood mononuclear cells (PBMCs), collected at baseline. This CDR3 reads CASHGGGVVQPQHF. For the CDR3, the DNA is TGTGCCAGCCATGGGGGGGGAGTAGTTCAGCCCCAGCATTTT.